A few counts support the clone carrying this TCR beta chain. From the 5' RACE reads, TCRdb called clonotypes with MiXCR, one entry per CDR3 protein. The repertoire includes approximately 40,000 distinct CDR3 sequences, about 13% of them detected once, and around three fifths sits in the top ten. Sample time point: sample taken at primary tumor resection. No cell sorting; template was whole RNA from tumor, lung tissue or PBMC. CDR3 size: 14 residues. CDR1 and CDR2 (germline): SGHRS, YFSETQ. J gave up 7 bases and V 2 bases, and 7 bases lay outside the gene matches. This specimen comes from a study of spatial heterogeneity in lung cancer.

The TCR originated in a male donor with early-stage non-small cell lung cancer. This chain uses TRBV5-1 with TRBJ1-1; 8 bases line up with TRBD1. Material: PBMCs, obtained at surgery. The CDR3 DNA reads as TGCGCCAGCAGCTTAGAGATTGGGACAGGTGAAGCTTTCTTT. Translating it yields CASSLEIGTGEAFF. The variable domain in full, with the rest retrieved from reference TRBV5-1 and TRBJ1-1, is KAGVTQTPRYLIKTRGQQVTLSCSPISGHRSVSWYQQTPGQGLQFLFEYFSETQRNKGNFPGRFSGRQFSNSRSEMNVSTLELGDSALYLCASSLEIGTGEAFFGQGTRLTVV.